The present entry profiles one TCR beta chain with its context. CDR3 length equals 17 residues. V was cut by 1 base and J by 6 bases, with 19 bases left in between. The V gene's germline CDR1 is SGHTA and CDR2 FQGNSA. The record originates from a study of shared clonotypes between healthy human individuals. Method: immunoSEQ multiplex PCR; TCRdb's copy keeps in-frame clones and lacks some. The sample yields about 2 million clones, 95% seen once. The sequencing sample was made of naive CD4+ T cells sorted from blood. Subset reported: CD45RA+ positively selected. The genes are TRBV7-2 and TRBJ2-1; D may correspond to TRBD1 or TRBD2 (5 bases each). This clonotype originated in a young man in good health. The CDR3 sequence: CASSLGGWTPVGNEQFF. The CDR3 region has the DNA TGTGCCAGCAGCTTAGGGGGGTGGACTCCGGTTGGCAATGAGCAGTTCTTC.